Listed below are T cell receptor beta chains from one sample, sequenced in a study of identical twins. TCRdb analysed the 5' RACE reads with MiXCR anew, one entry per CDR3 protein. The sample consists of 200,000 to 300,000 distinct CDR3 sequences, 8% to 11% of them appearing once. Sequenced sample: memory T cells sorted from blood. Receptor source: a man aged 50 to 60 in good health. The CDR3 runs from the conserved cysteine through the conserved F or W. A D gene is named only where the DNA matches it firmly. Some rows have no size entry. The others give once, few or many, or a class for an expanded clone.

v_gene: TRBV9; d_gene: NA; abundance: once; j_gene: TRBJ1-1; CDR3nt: TGTGCCAGCAGCGTATACCTGAACACTGAAGCTTTCTTT; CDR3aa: CASSVYLNTEAFF
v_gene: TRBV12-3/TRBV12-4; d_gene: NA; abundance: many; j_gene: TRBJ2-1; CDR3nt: TGTGCCAGCAGTTTGGAGGGCATATCTGGGCAGTTCTTC; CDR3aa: CASSLEGISGQFF
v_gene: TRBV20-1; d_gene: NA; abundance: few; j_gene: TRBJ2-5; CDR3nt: TGCAGTGCTGGCTTAAGGGGTGGGGAGACCCAGTACTTC; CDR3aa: CSAGLRGGETQYF
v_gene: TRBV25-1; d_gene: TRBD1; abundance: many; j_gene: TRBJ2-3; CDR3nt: TGTGCCAGTGGACAGGGGGCGGATACGCAGTATTTT; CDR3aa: CASGQGADTQYF
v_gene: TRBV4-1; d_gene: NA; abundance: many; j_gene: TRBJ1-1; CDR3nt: TGCGCCAGCAGCCAAGTACAGGCCTACACTGAAGCTTTCTTT; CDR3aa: CASSQVQAYTEAFF
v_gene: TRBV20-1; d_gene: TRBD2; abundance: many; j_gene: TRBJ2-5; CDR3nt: TGCAGTGCTAGGACTACCAGCGGGAGTTGGGAGACCCAGTACTTC; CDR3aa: CSARTTSGSWETQYF
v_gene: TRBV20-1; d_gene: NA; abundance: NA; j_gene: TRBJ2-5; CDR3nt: TGCAGTGCCCACGACCAGATTGAAGAGACCCAGTACTTC; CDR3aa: CSAHDQIEETQYF
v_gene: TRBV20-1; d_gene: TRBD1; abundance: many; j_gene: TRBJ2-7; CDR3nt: TGCAGTGCTAACAGGGGGTCCTACGAGCAGTACTTC; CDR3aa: CSANRGSYEQYF
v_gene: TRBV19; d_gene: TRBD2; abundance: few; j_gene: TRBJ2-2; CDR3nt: TGTGCCAGTAGGCCCGCTGGACTAGCCGGGAACACCGGGGAGCTGTTTTTT; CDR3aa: CASRPAGLAGNTGELFF
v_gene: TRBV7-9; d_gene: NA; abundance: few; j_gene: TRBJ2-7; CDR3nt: TGTGCCAGCAGCTTAGGTCCCCCAGGGAACGATTACGAGCAGTACTTC; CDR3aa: CASSLGPPGNDYEQYF
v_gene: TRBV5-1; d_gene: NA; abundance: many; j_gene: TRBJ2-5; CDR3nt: TGCGCCAGCAGCTTAATGGCAGATCAAGAGACCCAGTACTTC; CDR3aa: CASSLMADQETQYF
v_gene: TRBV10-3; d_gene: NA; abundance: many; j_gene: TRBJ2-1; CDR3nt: TGTGCCATCCAAGATTCGGGGATGAACAATGAGCAGTTCTTC; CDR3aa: CAIQDSGMNNEQFF
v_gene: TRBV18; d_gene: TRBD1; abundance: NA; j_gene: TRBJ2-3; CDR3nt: TGTGCCAGCTCATTAGGGGGCGCTTCAGATACGCAGTATTTT; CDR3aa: CASSLGGASDTQYF
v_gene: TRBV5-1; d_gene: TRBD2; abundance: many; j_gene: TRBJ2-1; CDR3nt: TGCGCCAGCAGCGCAACCTTTAGCGGGAGGGAGTACAATGAGCAGTTCTTC; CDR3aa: CASSATFSGREYNEQFF
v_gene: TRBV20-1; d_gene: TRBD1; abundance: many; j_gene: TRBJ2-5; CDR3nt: TGCAGTGCTAGAGGGACAGGGGTACAGACCCAGTACTTC; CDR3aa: CSARGTGVQTQYF
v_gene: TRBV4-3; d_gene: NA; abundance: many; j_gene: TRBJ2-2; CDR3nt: TGCGCCAGCAGCCAAGTGACAGGGAACACCGGGGAGCTGTTTTTT; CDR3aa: CASSQVTGNTGELFF
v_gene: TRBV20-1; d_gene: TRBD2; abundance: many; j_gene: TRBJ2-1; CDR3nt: TGCAGTGCAGGACTAGCGGGGCTTCGAGAGCAGTTCTTC; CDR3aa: CSAGLAGLREQFF
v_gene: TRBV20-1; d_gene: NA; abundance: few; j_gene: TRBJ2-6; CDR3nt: TGCAGTGCTAGCTATCCGGGACCCCCCGGCTCTGGGGCCAACGTCCTGACTTTC; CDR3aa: CSASYPGPPGSGANVLTF
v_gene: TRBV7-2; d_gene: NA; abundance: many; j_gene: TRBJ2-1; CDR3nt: TGTGCCAGCAGCTTAGTGTTGCCGGTTAGCGAACATGAGCAGTTCTTC; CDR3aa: CASSLVLPVSEHEQFF
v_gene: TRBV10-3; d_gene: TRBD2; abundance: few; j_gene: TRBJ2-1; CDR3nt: TGTGCCACCAGGACTAGCGGGATTCCTAGCTCCTACAATGAGCAGTTCTTC; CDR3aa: CATRTSGIPSSYNEQFF
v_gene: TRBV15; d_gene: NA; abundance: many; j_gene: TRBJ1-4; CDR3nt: TGTGCCACCAGCAGAGATTTAAATAGTCCGGATGGACTGTTTTTT; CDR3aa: CATSRDLNSPDGLFF
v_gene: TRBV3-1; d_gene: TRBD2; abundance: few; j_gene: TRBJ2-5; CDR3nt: TGTGCCAGCAGCCAACGGACTAGCGGGAGGGAGACCCAGTACTTC; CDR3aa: CASSQRTSGRETQYF
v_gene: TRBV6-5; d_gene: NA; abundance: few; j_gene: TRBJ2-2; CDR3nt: TGTGCCAGCAGTTACTCTAGCGCCACCGGGGAGCTGTTTTTT; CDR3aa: CASSYSSATGELFF